This T cell receptor (beta chain) was recovered during a study of blood T cell repertoires in COVID-19. Study overall: Researchers got acute and convalescent COVID-19 samples from the United States, Italy and Spain.

Generated by immunoSEQ multiplex PCR, the TCRdb table keeps only in-frame clones and is missing some. The repertoire consists of a few hundred thousand clones, with over 75% occurring once and the leading ten covering nearly 7.5%. Germline V gene sequence: CDR1 SGDLS, CDR2 YYNGEE. V dropped 2 bases and J dropped 3 bases, with 11 bases sitting between them. This CDR3 contains 14 residues. Study members were between 18 and 89 years old and lived in fewer than 30 US regions. Sequenced material: PBMCs or T cells enriched from blood (not recorded which). The sequence was obtained from a woman aged 40 to 55 with acute COVID-19. The V and J genes are TRBV9 and TRBJ1-1; D is ambiguous. In DNA form, the CDR3 reads TGTGCCAGCAGCGTCTCCTTGGCCGACACTGAAGCTTTCTTT. Amino acid sequence: CASSVSLADTEAFF. Supplemented by reference TRBV9 and TRBJ1-1, the full variable domain reads DSGVTQTPKHLITATGQRVTLRCSPRSGDLSVYWYQQSLDQGLQFLIQYYNGEERAKGNILERFSAQQFPDLHSELNLSSLELGDSALYFCASSVSLADTEAFFGQGTRLTVV.